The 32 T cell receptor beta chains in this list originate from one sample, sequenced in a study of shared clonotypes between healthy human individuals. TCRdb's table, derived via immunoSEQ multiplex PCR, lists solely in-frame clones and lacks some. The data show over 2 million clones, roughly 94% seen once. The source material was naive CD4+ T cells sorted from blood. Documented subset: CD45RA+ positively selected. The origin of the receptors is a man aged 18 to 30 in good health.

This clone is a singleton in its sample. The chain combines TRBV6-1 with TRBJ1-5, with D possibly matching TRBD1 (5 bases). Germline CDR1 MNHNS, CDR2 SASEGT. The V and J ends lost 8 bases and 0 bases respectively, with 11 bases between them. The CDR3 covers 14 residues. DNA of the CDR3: TGTGCCAGCTATGACAGAAATAGCAATCAGCCCCAGCATTTT. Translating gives CASYDRNSNQPQHF.

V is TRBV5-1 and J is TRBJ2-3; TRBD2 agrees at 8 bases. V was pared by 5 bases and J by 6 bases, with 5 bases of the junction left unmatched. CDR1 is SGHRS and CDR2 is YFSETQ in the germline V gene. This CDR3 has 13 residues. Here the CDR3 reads CASSDRTSDTQYF. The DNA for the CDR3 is TGCGCCAGCAGTGACCGGACTAGCGATACGCAGTATTTT.

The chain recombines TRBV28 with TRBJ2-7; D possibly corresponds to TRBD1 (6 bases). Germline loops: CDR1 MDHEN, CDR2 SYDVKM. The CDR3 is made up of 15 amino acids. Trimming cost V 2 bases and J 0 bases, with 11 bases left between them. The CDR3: CASSLSTGTSYEQYF. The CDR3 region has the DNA TGTGCCAGCAGTTTAAGCACAGGGACCTCCTACGAGCAGTACTTC.

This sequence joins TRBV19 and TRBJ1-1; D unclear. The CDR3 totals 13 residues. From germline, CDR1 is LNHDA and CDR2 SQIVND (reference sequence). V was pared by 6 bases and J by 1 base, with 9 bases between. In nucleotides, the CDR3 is TGTGCCAGTAGAATACCGGGGAACACTGAAGCTTTCTTT. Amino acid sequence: CASRIPGNTEAFF.

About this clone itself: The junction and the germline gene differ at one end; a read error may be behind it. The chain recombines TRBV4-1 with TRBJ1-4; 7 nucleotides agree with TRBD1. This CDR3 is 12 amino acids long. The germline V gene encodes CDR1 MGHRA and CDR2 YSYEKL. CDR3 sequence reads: CASSQDRGQRHF. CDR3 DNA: TGCGCCAGCAGCCAAGATAGGGGACAGCGACATTTT.

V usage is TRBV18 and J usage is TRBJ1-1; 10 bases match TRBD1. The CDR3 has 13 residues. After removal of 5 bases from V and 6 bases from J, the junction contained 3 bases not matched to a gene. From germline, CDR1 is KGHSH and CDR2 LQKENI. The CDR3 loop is CASSRDRGAEAFF. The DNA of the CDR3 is TGTGCCAGCTCAAGGGACAGGGGAGCTGAAGCTTTCTTT.

The chain's CDR3 is CATSFLRGKDGYTF. CDR3 coding DNA: TGTGCCACCAGCTTCCTCCGGGGGAAGGATGGCTACACCTTC. The chain carries TRBV15 and TRBJ1-2, with a possible D match to TRBD1 (5 bases). V was trimmed by 5 bases and J by 6 bases, leaving 16 bases between them. Germline CDR1 and CDR2: LNHNV and YYDKDF (reference sequence). This CDR3 has 14 residues.

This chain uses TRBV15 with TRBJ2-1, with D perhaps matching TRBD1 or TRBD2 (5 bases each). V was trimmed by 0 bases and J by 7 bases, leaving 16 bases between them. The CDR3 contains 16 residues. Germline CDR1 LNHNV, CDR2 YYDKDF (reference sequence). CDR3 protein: CATSRESGPLVNEQFF. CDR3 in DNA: TGTGCCACCAGCAGAGAGTCGGGGCCCCTGGTGAATGAGCAGTTCTTC.

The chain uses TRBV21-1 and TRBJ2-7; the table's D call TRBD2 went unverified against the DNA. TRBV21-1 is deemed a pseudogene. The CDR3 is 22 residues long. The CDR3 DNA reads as TGTGCCAGCAGCAACGACGCCACTAGGACTAGCGGGACGACGGCGCCGGCCTACGAGCAGTACTTC. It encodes CASSNDATRTSGTTAPAYEQYF.

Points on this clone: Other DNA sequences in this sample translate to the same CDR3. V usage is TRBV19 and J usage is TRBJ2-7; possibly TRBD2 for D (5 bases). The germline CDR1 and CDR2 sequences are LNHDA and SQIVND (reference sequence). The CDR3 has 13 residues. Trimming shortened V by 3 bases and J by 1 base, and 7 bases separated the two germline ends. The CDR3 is CASSIGGSYEQYF. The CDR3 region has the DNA TGTGCCAGTAGTATCGGAGGTTCCTACGAGCAGTACTTC.

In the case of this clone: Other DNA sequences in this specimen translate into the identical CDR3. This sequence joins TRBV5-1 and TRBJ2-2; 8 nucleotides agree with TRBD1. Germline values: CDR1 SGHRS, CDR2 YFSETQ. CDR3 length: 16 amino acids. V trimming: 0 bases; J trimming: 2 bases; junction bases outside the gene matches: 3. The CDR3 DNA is TGCGCCAGCAGCTTGGGGCAGGGGGCCAACACCGGGGAGCTGTTTTTT. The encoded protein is CASSLGQGANTGELFF.

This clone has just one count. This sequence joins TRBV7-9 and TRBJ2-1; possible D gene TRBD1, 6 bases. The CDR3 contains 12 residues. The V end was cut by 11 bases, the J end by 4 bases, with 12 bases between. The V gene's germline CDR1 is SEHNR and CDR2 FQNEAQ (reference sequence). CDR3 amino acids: CAGGGRYNEQFF. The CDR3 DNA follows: TGTGCCGGGGGCGGACGGTACAATGAGCAGTTCTTC.

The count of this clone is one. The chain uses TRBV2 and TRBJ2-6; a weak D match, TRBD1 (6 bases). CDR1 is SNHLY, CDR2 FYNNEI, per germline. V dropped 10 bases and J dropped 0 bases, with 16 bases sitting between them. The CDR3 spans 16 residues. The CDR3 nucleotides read TGTGCCATAAACAGGGTAAAAGACTCTGGGGCCAACGTCCTGACTTTC. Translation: CAINRVKDSGANVLTF.

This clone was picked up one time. CDR3 nucleotides: TGTGCCAGCACGCCGGGGGGGAACACTGAAGCTTTCTTT. Residues: CASTPGGNTEAFF. This sequence joins TRBV7-9 and TRBJ1-1, with D tentatively TRBD1 (5 bases). Trimming left V 7 bases short and J 1 base short, with 10 bases between. Looked up from germline, CDR1 is SEHNR and CDR2 is FQNEAQ (reference sequence). This CDR3 comprises 13 residues.

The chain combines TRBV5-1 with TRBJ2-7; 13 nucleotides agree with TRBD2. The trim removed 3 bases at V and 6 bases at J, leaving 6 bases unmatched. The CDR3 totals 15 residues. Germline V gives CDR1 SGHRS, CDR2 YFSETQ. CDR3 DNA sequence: TGCGCCAGCAGCTCCGGGACTAGCGGGGAGACCGAGCAGTACTTC. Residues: CASSSGTSGETEQYF.

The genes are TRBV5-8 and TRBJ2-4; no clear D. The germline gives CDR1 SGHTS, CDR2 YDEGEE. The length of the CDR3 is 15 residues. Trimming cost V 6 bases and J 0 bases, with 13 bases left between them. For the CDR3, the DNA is TGTGCCAGCACTGCAGGCACCGCAGCCAAAAACATTCAGTACTTC. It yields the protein CASTAGTAAKNIQYF.

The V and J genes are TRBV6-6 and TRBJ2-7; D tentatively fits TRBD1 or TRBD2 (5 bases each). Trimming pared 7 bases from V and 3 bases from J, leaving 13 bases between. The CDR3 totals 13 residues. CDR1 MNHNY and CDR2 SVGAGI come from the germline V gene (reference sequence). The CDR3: CASTRGSYYEQYF. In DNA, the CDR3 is TGTGCCAGCACCCGGGGCAGTTACTACGAGCAGTACTTC.

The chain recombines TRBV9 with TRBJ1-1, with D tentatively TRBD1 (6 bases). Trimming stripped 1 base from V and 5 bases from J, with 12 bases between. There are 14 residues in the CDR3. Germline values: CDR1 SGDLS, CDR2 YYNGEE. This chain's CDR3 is CASSVTGLWTEAFF. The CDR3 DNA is TGTGCCAGCAGCGTAACAGGGCTGTGGACTGAAGCTTTCTTT.

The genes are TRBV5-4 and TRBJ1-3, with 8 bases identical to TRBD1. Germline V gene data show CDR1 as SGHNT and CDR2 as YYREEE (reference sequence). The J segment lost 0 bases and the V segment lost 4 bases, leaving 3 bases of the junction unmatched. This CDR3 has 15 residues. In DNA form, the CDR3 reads TGTGCCAGCAGCGAACAGGGGGACTCTGGAAACACCATATATTTT. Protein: CASSEQGDSGNTIYF.

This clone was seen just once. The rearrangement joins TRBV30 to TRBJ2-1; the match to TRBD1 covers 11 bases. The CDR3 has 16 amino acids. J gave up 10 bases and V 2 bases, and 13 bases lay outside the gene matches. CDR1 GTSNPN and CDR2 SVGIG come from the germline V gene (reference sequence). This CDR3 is CAWSRRRGQGAREQFF. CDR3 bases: TGTGCCTGGAGTCGTCGCCGTGGACAGGGGGCAAGGGAGCAGTTCTTC.

The CDR3, as DNA: TGTGCCAGCAGCGTATACGGGGGCACCCACAATGAGCAGTTCTTC. This encodes CASSVYGGTHNEQFF. This sequence joins TRBV9 and TRBJ2-1; D may be TRBD1 or TRBD2 (6 bases each). The V end lost 1 base, the J end lost 5 bases, and 13 bases lay between the germline ends. Germline V gene data show CDR1 as SGDLS and CDR2 as YYNGEE. The CDR3 loop spans 15 amino acids.

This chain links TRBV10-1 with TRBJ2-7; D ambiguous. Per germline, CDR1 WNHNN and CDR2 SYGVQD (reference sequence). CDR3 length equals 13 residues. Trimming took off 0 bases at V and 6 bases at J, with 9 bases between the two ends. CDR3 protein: CASSESPRTEQYF. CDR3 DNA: TGCGCCAGCAGTGAGTCCCCCCGCACCGAGCAGTACTTC.

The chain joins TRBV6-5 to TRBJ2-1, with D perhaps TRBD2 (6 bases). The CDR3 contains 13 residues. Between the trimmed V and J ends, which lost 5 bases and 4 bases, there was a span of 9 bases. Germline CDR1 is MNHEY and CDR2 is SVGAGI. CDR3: CASSRLAYNEQFF. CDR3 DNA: TGTGCCAGCAGTAGGCTAGCGTACAATGAGCAGTTCTTC.

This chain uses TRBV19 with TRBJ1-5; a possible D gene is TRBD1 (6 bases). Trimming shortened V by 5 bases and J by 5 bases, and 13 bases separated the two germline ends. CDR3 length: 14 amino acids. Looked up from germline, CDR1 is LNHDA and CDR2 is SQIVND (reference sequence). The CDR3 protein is CASSDRTVYQPQHF. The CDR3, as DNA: TGTGCCAGTAGTGATCGGACAGTGTATCAGCCCCAGCATTTT.

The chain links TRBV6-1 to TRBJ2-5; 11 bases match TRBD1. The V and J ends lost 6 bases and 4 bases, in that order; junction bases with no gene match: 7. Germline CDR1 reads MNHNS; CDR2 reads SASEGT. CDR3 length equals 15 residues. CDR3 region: CASRGQGAPGETQYF. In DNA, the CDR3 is TGTGCCAGCAGAGGACAGGGGGCGCCGGGAGAGACCCAGTACTTC.

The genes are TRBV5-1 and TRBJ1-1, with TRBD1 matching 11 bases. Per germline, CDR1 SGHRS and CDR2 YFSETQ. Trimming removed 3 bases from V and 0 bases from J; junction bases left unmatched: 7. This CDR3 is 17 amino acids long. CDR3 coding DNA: TGCGCCAGCAGCTCCCGGACAGGGGGCTCCATGAACACTGAAGCTTTCTTT. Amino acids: CASSSRTGGSMNTEAFF. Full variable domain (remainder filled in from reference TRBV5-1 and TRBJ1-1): KAGVTQTPRYLIKTRGQQVTLSCSPISGHRSVSWYQQTPGQGLQFLFEYFSETQRNKGNFPGRFSGRQFSNSRSEMNVSTLELGDSALYLCASSSRTGGSMNTEAFFGQGTRLTVV.

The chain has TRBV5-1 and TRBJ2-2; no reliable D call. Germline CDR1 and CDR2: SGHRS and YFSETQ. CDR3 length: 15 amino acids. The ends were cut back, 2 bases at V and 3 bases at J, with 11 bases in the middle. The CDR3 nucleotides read TGCGCCAGCAGCTTCAGTAGGGCGGACACCGGGGAGCTGTTTTTT. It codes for CASSFSRADTGELFF.

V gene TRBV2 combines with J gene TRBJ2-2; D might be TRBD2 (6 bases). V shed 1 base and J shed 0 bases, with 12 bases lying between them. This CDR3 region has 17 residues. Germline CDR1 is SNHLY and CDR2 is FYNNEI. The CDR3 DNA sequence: TGTGCCAGCAGTGAAGGGGGACTTACCTCGAACACCGGGGAGCTGTTTTTT. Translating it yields CASSEGGLTSNTGELFF.

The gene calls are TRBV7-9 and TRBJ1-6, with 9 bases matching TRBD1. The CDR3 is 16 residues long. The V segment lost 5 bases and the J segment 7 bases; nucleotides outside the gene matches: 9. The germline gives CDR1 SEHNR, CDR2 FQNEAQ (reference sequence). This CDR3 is CASSISGTGPNSPLHF. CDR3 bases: TGTGCCAGCAGCATATCCGGGACAGGGCCGAATTCACCCCTCCACTTT.

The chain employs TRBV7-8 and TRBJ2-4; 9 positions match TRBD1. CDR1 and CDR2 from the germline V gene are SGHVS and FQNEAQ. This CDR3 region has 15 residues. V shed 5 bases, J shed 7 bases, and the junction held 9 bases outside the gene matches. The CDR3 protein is CASSLPGQGRNIQYF. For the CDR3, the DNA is TGTGCCAGCAGCCTCCCGGGACAGGGTAGGAACATTCAGTACTTC. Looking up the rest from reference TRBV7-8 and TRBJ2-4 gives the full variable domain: GAGVSQSPRYKVAKRGQDVALRCDPISGHVSLFWYQQALGQGPEFLTYFQNEAQLDKSGLPSDRFFAERPEGSVSTLKIQRTQQEDSAVYLCASSLPGQGRNIQYFGAGTRLSVL.

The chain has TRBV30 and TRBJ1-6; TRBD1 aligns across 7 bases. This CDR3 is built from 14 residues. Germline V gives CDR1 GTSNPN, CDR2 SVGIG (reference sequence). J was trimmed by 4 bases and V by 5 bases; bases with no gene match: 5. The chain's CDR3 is CAWRTGQYNSPLHF. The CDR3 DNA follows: TGTGCCTGGCGAACGGGACAGTATAATTCACCCCTCCACTTT.

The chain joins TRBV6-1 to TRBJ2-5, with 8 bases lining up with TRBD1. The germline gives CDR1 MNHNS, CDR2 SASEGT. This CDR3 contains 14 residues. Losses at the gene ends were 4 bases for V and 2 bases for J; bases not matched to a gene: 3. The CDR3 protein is CASSAQGGQETQYF. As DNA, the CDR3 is TGTGCCAGCAGTGCACAGGGGGGACAAGAGACCCAGTACTTC.